In this sample, the clone carrying this T cell receptor (beta chain) turned up many times. The record originates from a study of T-cell memory formation after mild COVID-19. Study in general: TCR clustering was largely donor specific.

CDR3 size: 15 residues. Germline assignment: CDR1 SGHVS and CDR2 FNYEAQ. The V gene lost 3 bases and the J gene lost 2 bases, with 14 bases spanning the gap. TCRdb fed the 5' RACE reads into MiXCR, producing one record per CDR3 protein. The table has about 560,000 distinct CDR3 sequences, less than 25% seen once. The J gene is TRBJ2-7, the V gene TRBV7-6; possible D gene TRBD1, 6 bases. The clonotype comes from an adult woman who had mild COVID-19 (a few samples of this study predate the infection). Cell type and time point are not known. Sequences were obtained from PBMCs or a T cell subset sorted from them (not recorded which). CDR3 amino acids: CASSLDSSGPYEQYF. In DNA form, the CDR3 reads TGTGCCAGCAGCTTGGACAGTTCGGGACCCTACGAGCAGTACTTC.